This record covers a single TCR beta chain. The antigen remains unidentified. This entry belongs to a study of blood T cells in healthy people across ages. Findings and caveats of the study: In these data, TCR beta diversity tracked strongly with naive T cell percentage.

Germline V CDR1 and CDR2: SGHDN, FVKESK. The CDR3 length is 16 residues. With a J-beta primer mix and a sample-barcoded 5' primer, a second PCR ran about 6 to 11 cycles. MiXCR was run by TCRdb on the 5' RACE reads, yielding one entry per CDR3 protein. This table has hundreds of thousands of distinct CDR3 sequences, over 45% appearing once. The chain carries TRBV14 and TRBJ2-5, with D perhaps TRBD1 (6 bases). The J call may be in error: the DNA end matches TRBJ2-1 better. The sequence was obtained from a man aged 25-45 years in good health. The source material was blood. The DNA for the CDR3 is TGTGCCAGCAGCCAGGGGGACAACAATCACCAAGAGACCCAGTTCTTC. Protein: CASSQGDNNHQETQFF.